Below, one T cell receptor beta chain is given with its context. Its specificity is not known. The assay was immunoSEQ multiplex PCR, and TCRdb's table has in-frame clones only and misses some. There are approximately 100,000 clones in the sample; roughly 91% occur only once, and roughly 17% lies in the top ten. The V gene lost 0 bases and the J gene lost 7 bases, with 18 bases spanning the gap. CDR1 and CDR2 (germline): LNHNV, YYDKDF (reference sequence). This CDR3 is built from 16 residues. This entry comes from a study of identifying expanded T cells in peripheral blood. The study, taken as a whole, reports: Clone count variance between roughly 2-week samples rose with total template count.

Material: blood. The TCR comes from a person aged 18-69 years in good health. This chain joins TRBV15 and TRBJ1-1; a weak D match, TRBD1 (5 bases). CDR3 in amino acids: CATSRDWGRVDVEAFF. The DNA of the CDR3 is TGTGCCACCAGCAGAGATTGGGGCAGGGTGGATGTTGAAGCTTTCTTT.